The 18 T cell receptor beta chains listed next were all sequenced from one sample in a study of breast tumors, draining lymph nodes, adjacent tissues (TCRdb year 2016). Lymph node samples were obtained from the axillary draining lymph nodes of breast cancer patients. Library preparation employed multiplex PCR. Reads for this sample came from an Illumina HiSeq 2000. The public reads were run again by TCRdb, first through fastp at Q25 and then through MiXCR, and only productive beta chains were kept. Merged by CDR3 protein, the rows form single entries marked with the most common genes and DNA. This sample has tens of thousands of distinct CDR3 sequences in its table, and roughly 19% of those were observed once. The ten top clones hold around 2.5% of the sample. The sample taken for sequencing was axillary lymph node tissue. All receptors derive from a female donor with breast cancer. Some clones in this sample may be carry-over from other donors' samples.

This clonotype has ten or more counts. This sequence joins TRBV20-1 and TRBJ2-7; D may correspond to TRBD1 or TRBD2 (5 bases each). Trimming pared 1 base from V and 3 bases from J, leaving 19 bases between. Germline CDR1 is DFQATT and CDR2 is SNEGSKA (reference sequence). CDR3 length equals 16 residues. This chain's CDR3 is CSARVNAPGAYYEQYF. CDR3 DNA: TGCAGTGCTAGAGTTAATGCCCCCGGGGCTTACTACGAGCAGTACTTC.

The chain combines TRBV5-1 with TRBJ1-6; D is unresolved. The CDR3 is 13 residues long. Deletions cut 1 base from V and 7 bases from J, with 6 bases between. From germline, CDR1 is SGHRS and CDR2 YFSETQ. The CDR3 sequence: CASSLNGNSPLHF. The CDR3 DNA is TGCGCCAGCAGCTTGAACGGGAATTCACCCCTCCACTTT.

The chain has TRBV5-5 and TRBJ2-4, with TRBD1 as a possible D gene (6 bases). The V end lost 2 bases, the J end lost 6 bases, and 9 bases lay between the germline ends. Germline V gene lookup returns CDR1 SGHKS and CDR2 YYEKEE (reference sequence). The CDR3 length is 13 residues. The CDR3 spells CASSFIQGNIQYF. CDR3 bases: TGTGCCAGCAGCTTCATACAGGGAAACATTCAGTACTTC.

This clonotype was counted many times. This rearrangement joins TRBV12-3 or TRBV12-4 to TRBJ2-3; TRBD1 is a possible D gene (7 bases). CDR3 length: 18 residues. Trimming took off 5 bases at V and 1 base at J, with 22 bases between the two ends. The CDR3 region is CASSPMATRGQGTDTQYF. CDR3 bases: TGTGCCAGCAGTCCCATGGCGACTAGGGGGCAAGGCACAGATACGCAGTATTTT.

This rearrangement joins TRBV28 to TRBJ2-5; a weak D match, TRBD1 (7 bases). The CDR3 totals 15 residues. V was cut by 2 bases and J by 3 bases, with 13 bases left in between. Germline CDR1 is MDHEN and CDR2 is SYDVKM. This CDR3 is CASSLAAGGKETQYF. The CDR3 nucleotides read TGTGCCAGCAGTTTAGCGGCAGGGGGGAAAGAGACCCAGTACTTC. The variable domain in full, completed from reference TRBV28 and TRBJ2-5, reads DVKVTQSSRYLVKRTGEKVFLECVQDMDHENMFWYRQDPGLGLRLIYFSYDVKMKEKGDIPEGYSVSREKKERFSLILESASTNQTSMYLCASSLAAGGKETQYFGPGTRLLVL.

This clonotype was detected ten times or more. A read error may account for a junction end that differs from germline. The chain carries TRBV7-7 and TRBJ2-5; no reliable D call. The CDR3 has 13 residues. The germline V gene encodes CDR1 SSHAT and CDR2 FNYEAQ (reference sequence). The CDR3 protein is CASSPEATETQYF. The CDR3 DNA reads TGTGCTAGCAGCCCCGAGGCGACGGAGACCCAGTACTTC. Filled out from reference TRBV7-7 and TRBJ2-5, the complete variable domain reads GAGVSQSPRYKVTKRGQDVTLRCDPISSHATLYWYQQALGQGPEFLTYFNYEAQPDKSGLPSDRFSAERPEGSISTLTIQRTEQRDSAMYRCASSPEATETQYFGPGTRLLVL.

This clonotype was detected ten times or more. This chain links TRBV7-3 with TRBJ2-3, with 9 positions matching TRBD2. CDR3 length: 17 residues. CDR1 SGHTA and CDR2 FQGTGA come from the germline V gene. Trimming removed 2 bases from V and 5 bases from J; junction bases left unmatched: 11. CDR3 nucleotides: TGTGCCAGCAGCTTAGGGCGGCTAGCGGGGCGGGAAGATACGCAGTATTTT. Amino acid sequence: CASSLGRLAGREDTQYF.

This clonotype showed up many times. The chain is built from TRBV7-3 and TRBJ1-4; the D is unclear. CDR3 length: 19 residues. CDR1 is SGHTA and CDR2 is FQGTGA in the germline V gene. The V and J ends lost 11 bases and 6 bases respectively, with 34 bases between them. CDR3: CAADLYTVFRRKNDEKLFF. CDR3 coding DNA: TGTGCCGCCGACCTTTACACGGTGTTTCGGAGGAAGAATGATGAAAAACTGTTTTTT.

This clonotype was recorded many times. This chain uses TRBV7-3 with TRBJ2-5; D is uncertain. In germline, CDR1 is SGHTA, CDR2 FQGTGA. This CDR3 has 13 amino acids. Trimming pared 3 bases from V and 4 bases from J, leaving 9 bases between. The CDR3 is CASSFGPGETQYF. In DNA, the CDR3 is TGTGCCAGCAGCTTCGGCCCCGGAGAGACCCAGTACTTC. Full variable domain (outside the CDR3, taken from reference TRBV7-3 and TRBJ2-5): GAGVSQTPSNKVTEKGKYVELRCDPISGHTALYWYRQSLGQGPEFLIYFQGTGAADDSGLPNDRFFAVRPEGSVSTLKIQRTERGDSAVYLCASSFGPGETQYFGPGTRLLVL.

This clonotype came up many times. The chain is built from TRBV5-8 and TRBJ2-7, with 13 bases matching TRBD2. This CDR3 contains 16 residues. Trimming at V came to 4 bases and at J to 6 bases, leaving 10 bases not matched to a gene. Per the germline V gene, CDR1 is SGHTS and CDR2 is YDEGEE. The CDR3 DNA sequence: TGTGCCAGCAGCCAGGAACCGGGACTAGCGGGACGCGAGCAGTACTTC. Protein product: CASSQEPGLAGREQYF.

This clonotype occurred many times. The gene calls are TRBV5-1 and TRBJ2-3; TRBD2 matches 8 bases. CDR1 and CDR2 from the germline V gene are SGHRS and YFSETQ. The CDR3 has 15 amino acids. V was pared by 1 base and J by 5 bases, with 6 bases of the junction left unmatched. CDR3 DNA sequence: TGCGCCAGCAGCTTGAGCGGGAGAAGGATAGATACGCAGTATTTT. As protein: CASSLSGRRIDTQYF. The full variable domain, its missing parts supplied by reference TRBV5-1 and TRBJ2-3, is KAGVTQTPRYLIKTRGQQVTLSCSPISGHRSVSWYQQTPGQGLQFLFEYFSETQRNKGNFPGRFSGRQFSNSRSEMNVSTLELGDSALYLCASSLSGRRIDTQYFGPGTRLTVL.

This clonotype was seen repeatedly, ten times or more. The J gene is TRBJ2-3, the V gene TRBV7-9, with a possible D match to TRBD2 (6 bases). CDR1 and CDR2 (germline): SEHNR, FQNEAQ (reference sequence). V gave up 2 bases and J gave up 1 base, with 10 bases separating them. CDR3 length: 15 residues. CDR3 sequence: CASSLSSGGTDTQYF. As DNA, the CDR3 is TGTGCCAGCAGCTTATCCTCGGGGGGCACAGATACGCAGTATTTT.

This clonotype was recorded many times. The V gene is TRBV10-3, the J gene TRBJ2-3; D remains ambiguous. The CDR3 totals 15 residues. The ends were cut back, 4 bases at V and 2 bases at J, with 13 bases in the middle. Germline-derived CDR1 and CDR2 are ENHRY and SYGVKD. CDR3 nucleotides: TGTGCCATCAGTGCCCTCGATAGCCCCACAGATACGCAGTATTTT. Protein: CAISALDSPTDTQYF.

On this clonotype itself: Since a much larger clone is just one base distant, this may be a read error. The V call is TRBV14, the J call TRBJ1-2; unclear D gene. Germline-derived CDR1 and CDR2 are SGHDN and FVKESK. The CDR3 is 14 amino acids. V was cut by 0 bases and J by 9 bases, with 14 bases left in between. The CDR3 here is CASSQDLGSNSYTF. The CDR3 region has the DNA TGTGCCAGCAGCCAAGATCTGGGCAGCAATAGCTACACCTTC.

This clonotype was recorded many times. V gene TRBV6-5 combines with J gene TRBJ2-3; the D is unclear. Germline values: CDR1 MNHEY, CDR2 SVGAGI. The CDR3 covers 15 residues. V dropped 5 bases and J dropped 1 base, with 13 bases sitting between them. The CDR3 nucleotides read TGTGCCAGCAGTCTGCGGTTTTTAGGCACAGATACGCAGTATTTT. Translated, it gives CASSLRFLGTDTQYF.

As regards this clonotype: Since a much larger clone is just one base distant, this may be a read error. This CDR3 fails to terminate in the conserved phenylalanine or tryptophan, so it likely reflects a read error. The genes are TRBV6-5 and TRBJ1-2, with no clear D. From germline, CDR1 is MNHEY and CDR2 SVGAGI. V shed 5 bases and J shed 5 bases, with 12 bases lying between them. The length of the CDR3 is 13 residues. In DNA form, the CDR3 reads TGTGCCAGCAGTCGACCTGACTTGTATGGCTACACCTAC. The encoded protein is CASSRPDLYGYTY.

There are a few counts of this clonotype. The V gene is TRBV3-1, the J gene TRBJ2-4; D unresolved. Germline CDR1 LGHDT, CDR2 YNNKEL (reference sequence). V lost 4 bases to trimming and J lost 9 bases, with 13 bases between them. This CDR3 comprises 13 residues. The CDR3 nucleotides are TGTGCCAGCAGCCTAAGAACGACCCGCATTCAGTACTTC. Its protein product is CASSLRTTRIQYF.

This CDR3 is CASSLGGLAKNIQYF. The CDR3 DNA reads TGTGCCAGCAGTTTAGGGGGCCTAGCCAAAAACATTCAGTACTTC. The rearrangement joins TRBV12-3 or TRBV12-4 to TRBJ2-4; a weak D match, TRBD1 (5 bases). The CDR3 is made up of 15 amino acids. V dropped 1 base and J dropped 0 bases, with 7 bases sitting between them.